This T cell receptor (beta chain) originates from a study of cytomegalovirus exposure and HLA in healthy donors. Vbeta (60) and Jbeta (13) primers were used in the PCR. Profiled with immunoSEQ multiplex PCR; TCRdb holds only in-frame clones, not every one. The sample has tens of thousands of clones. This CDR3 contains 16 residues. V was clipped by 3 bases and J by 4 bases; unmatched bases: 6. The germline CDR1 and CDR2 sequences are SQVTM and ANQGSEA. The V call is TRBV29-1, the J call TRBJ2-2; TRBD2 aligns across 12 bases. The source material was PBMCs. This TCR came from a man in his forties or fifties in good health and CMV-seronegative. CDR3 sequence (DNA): TGCAGCGTTGATGGGCTAGCGGGAGGGAGCACCGGGGAGCTGTTTTTT. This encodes CSVDGLAGGSTGELFF.